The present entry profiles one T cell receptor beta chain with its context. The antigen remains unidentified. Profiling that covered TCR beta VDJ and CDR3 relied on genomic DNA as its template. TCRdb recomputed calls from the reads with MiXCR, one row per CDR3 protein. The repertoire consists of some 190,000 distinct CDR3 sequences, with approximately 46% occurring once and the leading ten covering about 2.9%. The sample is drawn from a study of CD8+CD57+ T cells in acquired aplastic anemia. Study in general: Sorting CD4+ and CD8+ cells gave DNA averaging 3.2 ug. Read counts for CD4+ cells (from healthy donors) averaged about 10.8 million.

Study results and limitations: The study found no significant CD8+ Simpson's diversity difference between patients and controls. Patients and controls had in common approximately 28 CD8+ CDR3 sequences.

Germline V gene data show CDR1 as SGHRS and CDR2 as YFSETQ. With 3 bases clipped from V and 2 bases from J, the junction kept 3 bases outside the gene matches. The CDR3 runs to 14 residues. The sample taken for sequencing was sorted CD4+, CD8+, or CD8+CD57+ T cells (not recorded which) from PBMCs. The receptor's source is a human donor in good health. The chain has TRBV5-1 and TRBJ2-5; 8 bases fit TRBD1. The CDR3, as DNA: TGCGCCAGCAGCTCGAGGACAGGGCAAGAGACCCAGTACTTC. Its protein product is CASSSRTGQETQYF.